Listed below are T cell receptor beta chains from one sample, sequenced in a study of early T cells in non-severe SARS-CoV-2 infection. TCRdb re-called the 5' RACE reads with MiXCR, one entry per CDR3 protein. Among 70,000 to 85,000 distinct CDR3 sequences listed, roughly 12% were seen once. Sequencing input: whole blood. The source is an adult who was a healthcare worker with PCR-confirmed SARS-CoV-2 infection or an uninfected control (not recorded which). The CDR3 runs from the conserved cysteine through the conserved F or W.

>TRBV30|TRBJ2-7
CAWTTSGTGAYEQYF
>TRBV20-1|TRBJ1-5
CSASDSNQPQHF
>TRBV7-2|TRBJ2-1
CASRPPGLSYNEQFF
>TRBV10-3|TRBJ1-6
CAISESTYRAPNSPLHF
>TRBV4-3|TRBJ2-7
CASSQDRTGTSYEQYF
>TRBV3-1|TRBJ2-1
CASSQAGGRSSEQFF
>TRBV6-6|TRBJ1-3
CASSYTTGVGNTIYF
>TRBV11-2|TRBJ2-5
CASSPTSAQETQYF
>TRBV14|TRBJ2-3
CASSPLAGGPVTDTQYF
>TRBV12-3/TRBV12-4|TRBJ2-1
CASTLDLAERENEQFF
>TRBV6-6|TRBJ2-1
CASSYSNSGRLYNEQFF
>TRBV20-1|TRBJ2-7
CSAQGVGEQYF
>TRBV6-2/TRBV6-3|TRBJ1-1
CASRFWTGTGNTEAFF
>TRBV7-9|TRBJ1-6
CASSFTADSPLHF
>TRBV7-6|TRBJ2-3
CASSTRTRGTDTQYF
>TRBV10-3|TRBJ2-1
CAISAVNEQFF
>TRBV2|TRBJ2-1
CASSRTGYNEQFF
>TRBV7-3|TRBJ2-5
CASSRDSQETQYF
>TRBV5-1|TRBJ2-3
CASSLVGSGPDTQYF
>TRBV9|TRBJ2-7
CASSPSGSVTSYEQYF
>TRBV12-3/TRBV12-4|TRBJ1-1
CASSSQTGMNTEAFF
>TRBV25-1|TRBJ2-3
CASSESRARDKDTQYF
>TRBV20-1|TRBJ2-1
CSARSGLAGGRYNEQFF
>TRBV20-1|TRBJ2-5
CSASTSGETQYF
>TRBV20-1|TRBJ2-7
CSAPAPSNSYEQYF
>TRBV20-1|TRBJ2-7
CSARAGRFYEQYF
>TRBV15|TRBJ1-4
CATSRPGQGTEKLFF
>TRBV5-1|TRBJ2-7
CASSRSGSNYEQYF
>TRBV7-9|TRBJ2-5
CASSVGLAEAQETQYF
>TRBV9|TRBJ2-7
CASSVAGGFEQYF
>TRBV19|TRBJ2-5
CASSMARGGTRETQYF